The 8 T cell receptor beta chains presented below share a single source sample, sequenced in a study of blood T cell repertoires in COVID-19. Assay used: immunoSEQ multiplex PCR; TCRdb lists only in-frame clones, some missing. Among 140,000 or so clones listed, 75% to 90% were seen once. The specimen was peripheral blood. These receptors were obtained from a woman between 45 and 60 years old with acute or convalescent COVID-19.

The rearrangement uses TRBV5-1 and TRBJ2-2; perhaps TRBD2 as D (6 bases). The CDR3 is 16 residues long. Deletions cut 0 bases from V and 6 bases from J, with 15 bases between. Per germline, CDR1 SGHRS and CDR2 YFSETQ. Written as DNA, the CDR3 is TGCGCCAGCAGCTTGGTGGTGGCTAGCGAGGCCGGGGAGCTGTTTTTT. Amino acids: CASSLVVASEAGELFF.

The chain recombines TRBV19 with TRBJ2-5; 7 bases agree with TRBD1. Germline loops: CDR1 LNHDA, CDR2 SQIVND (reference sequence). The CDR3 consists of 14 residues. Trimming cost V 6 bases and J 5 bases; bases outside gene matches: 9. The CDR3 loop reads CASSGNRGGETQYF. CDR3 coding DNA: TGTGCCAGTAGCGGTAACAGGGGCGGGGAGACCCAGTACTTC.

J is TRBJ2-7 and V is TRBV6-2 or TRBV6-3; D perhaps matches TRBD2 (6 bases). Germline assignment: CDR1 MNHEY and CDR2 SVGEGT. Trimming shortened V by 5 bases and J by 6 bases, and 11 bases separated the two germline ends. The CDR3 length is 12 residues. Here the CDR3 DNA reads TGTGCCAGCAGTCTACTAGCCCGCGAGCAGTACTTC. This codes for CASSLLAREQYF.

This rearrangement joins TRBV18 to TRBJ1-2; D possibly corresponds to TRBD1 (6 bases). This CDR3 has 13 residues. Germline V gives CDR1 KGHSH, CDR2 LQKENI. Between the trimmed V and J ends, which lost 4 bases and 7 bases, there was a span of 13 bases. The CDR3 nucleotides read TGTGCCAGCTCACTCCCACAGGGACGTGGCTACACCTTC. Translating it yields CASSLPQGRGYTF.

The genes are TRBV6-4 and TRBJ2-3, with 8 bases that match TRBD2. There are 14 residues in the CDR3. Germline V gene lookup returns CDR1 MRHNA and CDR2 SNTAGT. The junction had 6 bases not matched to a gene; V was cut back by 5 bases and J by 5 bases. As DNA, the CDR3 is TGTGCCAGCAGTTCCGGGACTAGTCAAGATACGCAGTATTTT. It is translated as CASSSGTSQDTQYF.

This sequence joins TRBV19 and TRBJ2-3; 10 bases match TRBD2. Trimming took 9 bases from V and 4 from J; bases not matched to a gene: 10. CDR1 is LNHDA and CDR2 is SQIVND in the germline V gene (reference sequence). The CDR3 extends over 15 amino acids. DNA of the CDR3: TGTGCCAGCCAACAACTAGCGGGGACTTCAGATACGCAGTATTTT. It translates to CASQQLAGTSDTQYF.

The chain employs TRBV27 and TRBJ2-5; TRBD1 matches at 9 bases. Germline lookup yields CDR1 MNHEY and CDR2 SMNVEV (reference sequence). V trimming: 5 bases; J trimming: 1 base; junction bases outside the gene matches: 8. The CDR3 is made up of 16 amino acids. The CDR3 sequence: CASSPRDRVVQETQYF. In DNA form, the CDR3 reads TGTGCCAGCAGTCCCCGGGACAGGGTAGTCCAAGAGACCCAGTACTTC.

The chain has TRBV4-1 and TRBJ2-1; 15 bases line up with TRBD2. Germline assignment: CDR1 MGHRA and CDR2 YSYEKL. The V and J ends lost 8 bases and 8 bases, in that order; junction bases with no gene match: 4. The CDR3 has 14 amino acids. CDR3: CASWGLAGGHEQFF. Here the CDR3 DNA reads TGCGCCAGCTGGGGACTAGCGGGAGGTCATGAGCAGTTCTTC.